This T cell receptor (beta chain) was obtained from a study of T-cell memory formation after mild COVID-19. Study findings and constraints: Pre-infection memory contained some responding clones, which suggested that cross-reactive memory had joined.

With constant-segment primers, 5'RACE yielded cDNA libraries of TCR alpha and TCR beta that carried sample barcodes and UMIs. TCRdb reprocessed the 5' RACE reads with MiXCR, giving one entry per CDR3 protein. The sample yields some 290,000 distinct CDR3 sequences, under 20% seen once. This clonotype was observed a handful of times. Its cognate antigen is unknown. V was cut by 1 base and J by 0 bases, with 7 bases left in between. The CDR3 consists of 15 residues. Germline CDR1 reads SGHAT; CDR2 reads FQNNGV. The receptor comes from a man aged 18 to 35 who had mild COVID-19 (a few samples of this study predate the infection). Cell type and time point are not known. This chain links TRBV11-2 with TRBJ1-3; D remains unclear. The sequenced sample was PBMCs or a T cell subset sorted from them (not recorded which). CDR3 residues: CASSLAAGSGNTIYF. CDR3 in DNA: TGTGCCAGCAGCTTAGCCGCTGGCTCTGGAAACACCATATATTTT. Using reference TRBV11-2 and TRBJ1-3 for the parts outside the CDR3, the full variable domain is EAGVAQSPRYKIIEKRQSVAFWCNPISGHATLYWYQQILGQGPKLLIQFQNNGVVDDSQLPKDRFSAERLKGVDSTLKIQPAKLEDSAVYLCASSLAAGSGNTIYFGEGSWLTVV.